This T cell receptor (beta chain) emerged from a study of neurological immune-mediated disorders (dated by TCRdb to between 2017 and 2020). As for the study more broadly: The study compared peripheral blood TCR-beta repertoires of HTLV-I-associated myelopathy (HAM/TSP) patients, multiple sclerosis patients and healthy controls using UMI-based sequencing. Of the roughly 68 subjects in the cohort, around 14 were HAM/TSP patients, about 34 were multiple sclerosis patients, and roughly 20 were healthy controls. The 95 to 120 TCR-beta libraries covered PBMC samples along with longitudinal samples, technical triplicates, and paired sorted CD4+ and CD8+ T-cell subsets. Technical triplicate libraries were sequenced to precisely calculate how much the frequency of each individual clone varied. Here is what the overall study found, with its caveats: Across subjects, expanded clones never shared an identical CDR3 amino acid sequence, which suggests that the TCR-beta repertoires in every group were private. TCR clonal expansion was highest in HAM/TSP patients and lowest in MS patients, with MS patients falling below even healthy controls.

The CDR3 goes from the cysteine to the phenylalanine over 15 residues. Only the CDR3 DNA is retained, 45 bases long and in frame from the first base. Trimming takes 1 base from V and 4 bases from J, and the germline ends sit 13 bases apart. This clonotype was recorded at least ten times. Its antigen is currently not known. No much larger clonotype is one base removed from it; base qualities were not supplied. The time point label, as the study defines it: technical triplicate 3. For unsorted PBMC libraries, 2 million PBMCs were used after storage in RNAlater at -80 degrees C until RNA extraction. Peripheral blood underwent Ficoll-Hypaque density gradient centrifugation to isolate PBMCs, which were then cryopreserved in liquid nitrogen. To synthesize cDNA, template-switch 5'RACE was performed with a primer carrying a 10-nucleotide random unique molecular identifier so that each TCR transcript was tagged. Every sequencing run covered 15-18 subjects and yielded more than 160 million TCR-beta sequences. The RNeasy kit was used for extraction of total RNA. The KAPA Real-time Library Amplification kit was used to amplify TCR-beta VDJ regions with primers targeting the TCR constant region and the 5'RACE anchor. Sample indexes and Illumina adaptors were added in a first PCR, and a second PCR then increased library yield. After Ampure bead purification, the roughly 650 bp TCR product was size-selected on a 2% E-gel SizeSelection system. Before pooling, library quality was checked on a Bioanalyzer, concentration was measured with Qubit, and libraries were quantified with the Kapa Library Quantification kit. An Illumina HiSeq 2500 sequenced the libraries paired-end 2 x 150 bp. To increase sequence diversity, roughly 23-30% phiX was spiked into each library pool. The paper's data handling went like this. Quality-filtered reads were processed with the UMI-based MiGEC pipeline, which removed over 75% of raw TCR sequences during error correction. IMGT germline references were used for aligning VDJ genes, and each clonotype was defined as a unique CDR3 amino acid sequence together with its V-J genes. Clonal expansion, Shannon diversity, and CDR3 relatedness (CalcPairwiseDistances, ClusterSamples) were evaluated with VDJtools, and phylogenetic trees were built with CLCbio workbench. A clone was classed as expanded if it had 8 or more unique UMIs, a cutoff based on coefficient-of-variation modelling across technical triplicates. In TCRdb, the public reads were trimmed at Q25 with fastp and aligned with MiXCR, with productive beta chains retained. Identical CDR3 protein sequences are pooled into one entry, listed with their most common genes and DNA. The V and J calls were not made by the authors but by TCRdb's processing. The sample yields under 45,000 distinct CDR3 sequences; roughly a fifth were counted once. The ten largest clones represent more than 4% of the sample.

The receptor chain draws on TRBV12-3 or TRBV12-4 and TRBJ1-1; confidence is insufficient to name the D gene. Sequenced input: PBMCs. This receptor was identified in a man in his sixties with HTLV-1-associated myelopathy (HAM/TSP). The DNA reads as follows: TGTGCCAGCAGTTTAGGGCTAGGATGGGGCACTGAAGCTTTCTTT. This translates into CASSLGLGWGTEAFF.